This T cell receptor beta chain came from a study of T cell repertoires in cytomegalovirus infection. Study-level findings and limits: Individuals carrying CMV plus the relevant HLA were identified by cumulative frequency of public TCR beta families. HLA-C-restricted, CMV-specific TCR beta clonotypes were dominant ex vivo.

J gave up 5 bases and V 1 base, and 5 bases lay outside the gene matches. Germline lookup yields CDR1 SGHTA and CDR2 FQGNSA. The CDR3 has 14 amino acids. TCRdb analysed the reads with MiXCR anew, one entry per CDR3 protein. The sample includes a few hundred thousand distinct CDR3 sequences, 8% to 9.5% seen only once; the top ten take around 4%. About this clonotype: Antigen: not known.

The receptor was isolated from a human donor in good health (CMV status not recorded). Some clones in this sample may be carry-over from other donors' samples. Sequencing was performed on PBMCs. The rearrangement joins TRBV7-2 to TRBJ2-7, with 7 bases fitting TRBD1. CDR3 protein: CASSLGDRVNEQYF. The CDR3 DNA reads TGTGCCAGCAGCTTAGGCGACAGGGTTAACGAGCAGTACTTC.